These 23 T cell receptor beta chains came from one sample sequenced in a study of OX40 agonist ivuxolimab in advanced cancers. Here immunoSEQ multiplex PCR was the method, and the copy in TCRdb shows in-frame clones only, minus some. Here the sample spans 50,000 or so clones, over 75% being singletons. Sequencing was performed on CD4+ or CD8+ T cells sorted from blood, taken in a trial of the OX40 agonist ivuxolimab. The receptors were gathered from an adult with an advanced solid tumor such as melanoma, head and neck, liver or kidney cancer.

The chain is built from TRBV28 and TRBJ1-5; 10 nucleotides agree with TRBD1. Germline trimming cut 7 bases from V and 6 bases from J; bases unmatched to any gene: 6. The germline V gene encodes CDR1 MDHEN and CDR2 SYDVKM. The length of the CDR3 is 14 residues. The CDR3 DNA follows: TGTGCCAGCACCGATGGGACAGGGGCTCAGCCCCAGCATTTT. It specifies CASTDGTGAQPQHF. Combining the CDR3 with reference TRBV28 and TRBJ1-5 gives the whole variable domain DVKVTQSSRYLVKRTGEKVFLECVQDMDHENMFWYRQDPGLGLRLIYFSYDVKMKEKGDIPEGYSVSREKKERFSLILESASTNQTSMYLCASTDGTGAQPQHFGDGTRLSIL.

The chain combines TRBV9 with TRBJ2-1; 13 bases align to TRBD2. Germline CDR1 is SGDLS and CDR2 is YYNGEE. V lost 3 bases to trimming and J lost 10 bases; unmatched junction nucleotides: 7. The length of the CDR3 is 15 residues. CDR3 region: CASSGTSGSSGEQFF. The CDR3 DNA is TGTGCCAGCAGCGGGACTAGCGGGAGTTCGGGGGAGCAGTTCTTC. Full variable domain (outside the CDR3, taken from reference TRBV9 and TRBJ2-1): DSGVTQTPKHLITATGQRVTLRCSPRSGDLSVYWYQQSLDQGLQFLIQYYNGEERAKGNILERFSAQQFPDLHSELNLSSLELGDSALYFCASSGTSGSSGEQFFGPGTRLTVL.

The V and J genes are TRBV6-5 and TRBJ2-2; D possibly uses TRBD1 or TRBD2 (5 bases each). Germline loops: CDR1 MNHEY, CDR2 SVGAGI. The CDR3 spans 15 residues. Trimming stripped 6 bases from V and 2 bases from J, with 13 bases between. DNA of the CDR3: TGTGCCAGCAGCTCCGGGACGGCTAACACCGGGGAGCTGTTTTTT. Residues: CASSSGTANTGELFF.

The chain joins TRBV19 to TRBJ1-6; no firm D call. This CDR3 is built from 13 residues. Looked up from germline, CDR1 is LNHDA and CDR2 is SQIVND (reference sequence). V was cut by 7 bases and J by 6 bases, with 10 bases left in between. DNA for the CDR3: TGTGCCAGTACTGACCCGGGTAATTCACCCCTCCACTTT. The encoded protein is CASTDPGNSPLHF. Variable domain in full (rest from reference TRBV19 and TRBJ1-6): DGGITQSPKYLFRKEGQNVTLSCEQNLNHDAMYWYRQDPGQGLRLIYYSQIVNDFQKGDIAEGYSVSREKKESFPLTVTSAQKNPTAFYLCASTDPGNSPLHFGNGTRLTVT.

This clone appeared a few times. This chain uses TRBV6-4 with TRBJ1-1; D ambiguous. V dropped 4 bases and J dropped 1 base, with 7 bases sitting between them. Germline assignment: CDR1 MRHNA and CDR2 SNTAGT. There are 13 residues in the CDR3. The CDR3 sequence: CASSVEENTEAFF. CDR3 nucleotide sequence: TGTGCCAGCAGTGTTGAGGAGAACACTGAAGCTTTCTTT.

The genes are TRBV5-4 and TRBJ1-4, with a tentative D call TRBD1 (5 bases). The CDR3 runs 15 residues. The V end lost 6 bases, the J end lost 7 bases, and 19 bases lay between the germline ends. Germline values: CDR1 SGHNT, CDR2 YYREEE (reference sequence). As DNA, the CDR3 is TGTGCCAGCACCTCTACGATGGGGGGGAGTGAAAAACTGTTTTTT. Its translation is CASTSTMGGSEKLFF.

This clone was observed a few times. The V gene is TRBV18, the J gene TRBJ2-2; 11 bases agree with TRBD1. The CDR3 is 17 residues long. Germline loops: CDR1 KGHSH, CDR2 LQKENI. V trimming: 1 base; J trimming: 0 bases; junction bases outside the gene matches: 1. CDR3 nucleotides: TGTGCCAGCTCACCACGGGGACAGGGGGCGAACACCGGGGAGCTGTTTTTT. Translating gives CASSPRGQGANTGELFF.

This clone was observed many times. This chain links TRBV6-5 with TRBJ1-2; TRBD1 might be the D (5 bases). Deletions cut 7 bases from V and 7 bases from J, with 16 bases between. This CDR3 is 13 amino acids long. Germline values: CDR1 MNHEY, CDR2 SVGAGI. CDR3 nucleotides: TGTGCCAGCACCCAGGGCGGCGGGGGTGGCTACACCTTC. Translating it yields CASTQGGGGGYTF.

The chain is built from TRBV5-1 and TRBJ1-1, with D possibly TRBD1 on 5 matching bases. There are 14 residues in the CDR3. Trimming pared 1 base from V and 1 base from J, leaving 8 bases between. Germline-derived CDR1 and CDR2 are SGHRS and YFSETQ. CDR3 bases: TGCGCCAGCAGCTTGATAGGGGAGAACACTGAAGCTTTCTTT. Protein product: CASSLIGENTEAFF.

The chain carries TRBV11-2 and TRBJ2-5, with a possible D match to TRBD2 (6 bases). The J call may not be correct, given that the DNA end is closer to TRBJ2-7. The CDR3 is 15 amino acids. CDR1 and CDR2 (germline): SGHAT, FQNNGV. CDR3 residues: CASSKSSDITYEQYF. CDR3 in DNA: TGTGCCAGCAGCAAATCTAGCGATATTACCTACGAGCAGTACTTC.

The chain joins TRBV2 to TRBJ1-2; tentatively, D is TRBD1 (6 bases). The CDR3 has 11 amino acids. Between the trimmed V and J ends, which lost 3 bases and 13 bases, there was a span of 12 bases. Looked up from germline, CDR1 is SNHLY and CDR2 is FYNNEI. Here the CDR3 DNA reads TGTGCCAGCAGTGAGTCTGGACAGACCACCTTC. Its protein product is CASSESGQTTF.

The chain uses TRBV2 and TRBJ1-2; D perhaps matches TRBD1 (6 bases). V was cut by 6 bases and J by 4 bases, with 15 bases left in between. This CDR3 is 14 amino acids long. CDR1 SNHLY and CDR2 FYNNEI come from the germline V gene. CDR3 coding DNA: TGTGCCAGCAGGGCGGTATTGACAGGCTATGGCTACACCTTC. Translating it yields CASRAVLTGYGYTF.

The rearrangement links TRBV7-9 to TRBJ1-1; D remains unclear. With 6 bases removed from V and 0 bases from J, the gap between germline ends came to 14 bases. This CDR3 is 15 amino acids long. CDR1 is SEHNR and CDR2 is FQNEAQ in the germline V gene (reference sequence). This chain's CDR3 is CASRGKRRLNTEAFF. CDR3 in DNA: TGTGCCAGCAGGGGCAAGCGCAGGTTGAACACTGAAGCTTTCTTT.

The V gene is TRBV6-1, the J gene TRBJ1-2, with 8 positions matching TRBD1. V gave up 3 bases and J gave up 5 bases; unmatched junction bases: 8. The CDR3 consists of 15 residues. CDR1 MNHNS and CDR2 SASEGT come from the germline V gene. CDR3: CASSERQGPGYGYTF. CDR3 in DNA: TGTGCCAGCAGTGAGAGACAGGGGCCAGGGTATGGCTACACCTTC.

The V call is TRBV10-1, the J call TRBJ2-1, with 8 bases matching TRBD2. Trimming took 3 bases from V and 7 from J; bases not matched to a gene: 8. CDR3 size: 15 residues. Germline V lookup: CDR1 WNHNN, CDR2 SYGVQD (reference sequence). The CDR3 reads CASSDPLGTRNEQFF. The CDR3 region has the DNA TGCGCCAGCAGTGACCCCCTTGGGACTAGGAATGAGCAGTTCTTC.

The rearrangement joins TRBV6-1 to TRBJ2-7; 15 bases match TRBD2. The CDR3 has 14 residues. Germline values: CDR1 MNHNS, CDR2 SASEGT. J gave up 12 bases and V 7 bases, and 10 bases lay outside the gene matches. CDR3: CASNGLAGGPSMYF. The DNA for the CDR3 is TGTGCCAGCAACGGACTAGCGGGAGGGCCGAGTATGTACTTC.

The chain uses TRBV10-3 and TRBJ2-3; D assignment may be TRBD1 or TRBD2 (5 bases each). With 8 bases removed from V and 1 base from J, the gap between germline ends came to 7 bases. The germline V gene encodes CDR1 ENHRY and CDR2 SYGVKD. This CDR3 spans 12 amino acids. CDR3 in amino acids: CAIGTRTDTQYF. The CDR3 DNA reads TGTGCCATCGGGACCCGCACAGATACGCAGTATTTT.

This clone was seen a single time. The chain recombines TRBV5-8 with TRBJ2-5, with D perhaps given as TRBD1 or TRBD2 (5 bases each). The germline V gene encodes CDR1 SGHTS and CDR2 YDEGEE. The germline V and J ends were trimmed by 0 bases and 11 bases, with 14 bases remaining between them. This CDR3 has 13 residues. The chain's CDR3 is CASSLAGRHEQYF. Written as DNA, the CDR3 is TGTGCCAGCAGCTTGGCAGGGAGACATGAGCAGTACTTC.

The V call is TRBV7-3, the J call TRBJ2-1; D unclear. Trimming took 1 base from V and 4 from J, leaving 8 bases between them. The CDR3 extends over 14 amino acids. Germline V CDR1 and CDR2: SGHTA, FQGTGA. Here the CDR3 DNA reads TGTGCCAGCAGCTTAAGTTCGGCTTACAATGAGCAGTTCTTC. Its protein product is CASSLSSAYNEQFF.

This clone has a single count. V is TRBV27 and J is TRBJ2-5; 9 positions match TRBD2. The DNA matches TRBJ2-7 better at its end, which makes the J call doubtful. Per germline, CDR1 MNHEY and CDR2 SMNVEV (reference sequence). The CDR3 runs 15 residues. The CDR3 is CASSLMASGMNEQYF. DNA of the CDR3: TGTGCCAGCAGTTTAATGGCTAGCGGGATGAACGAGCAGTACTTC.

The chain combines TRBV11-2 with TRBJ2-7; 7 positions agree with TRBD2. This CDR3 is built from 15 residues. V gave up 4 bases and J gave up 3 bases; unmatched junction bases: 9. The germline CDR1 and CDR2 sequences are SGHAT and FQNNGV. CDR3 bases: TGTGCCAGCAGCTCCATAGCGGGCCGATTCTACGAGCAGTACTTC. It codes for CASSSIAGRFYEQYF.

The rearrangement joins TRBV28 to TRBJ2-5, with unresolved D. The germline CDR1 and CDR2 sequences are MDHEN and SYDVKM. V was pared by 5 bases and J by 5 bases, with 6 bases between. The CDR3 is made up of 11 amino acids. The CDR3 region is CASSMGETQYF. DNA of the CDR3: TGTGCCAGCAGTATGGGGGAGACCCAGTACTTC. The full variable domain, completed using reference TRBV28 and TRBJ2-5, is DVKVTQSSRYLVKRTGEKVFLECVQDMDHENMFWYRQDPGLGLRLIYFSYDVKMKEKGDIPEGYSVSREKKERFSLILESASTNQTSMYLCASSMGETQYFGPGTRLLVL.

CDR3 in amino acids: CASSPAPHRNEKLFF. In DNA, the CDR3 is TGCGCCAGCAGCCCTGCCCCTCACAGGAATGAAAAACTGTTTTTT. V gene TRBV4-1 combines with J gene TRBJ1-4; D may be TRBD1 (5 bases). Trimming cost V 4 bases and J 5 bases, with 14 bases left between them. The CDR3 length is 15 residues. Germline values: CDR1 MGHRA, CDR2 YSYEKL.